This T cell receptor (beta chain) was profiled in a study of CD8 T cells in Susac syndrome (dated by TCRdb to the late 2010s). Turning to the overall study: The study used repertoire sequencing to test whether antigen drove CD8+ T cell activation and differentiation in Susac syndrome. General conclusions and limits of the study: The TCR sequencing and HLA analysis was acknowledged to have included a relatively small number of individuals.

CDR3 length: 13 amino acids, cysteine to phenylalanine. CDR3 DNA only is kept here, 39 bases in frame from base 1. The germline V gene encodes CDR1 SQVTM and CDR2 ANQGSEA. The germline ends are 12 bases apart after V is trimmed by 6 bases and J by 1 base. Peripheral blood CD8+ and CD4+ T cells from healthy donors, Susac syndrome patients and multiple sclerosis patients were profiled by high-throughput TCR beta sequencing. The multiple sclerosis controls were treatment-naive patients who had stable or active relapsing-remitting disease and met the revised McDonald criteria. Bulk CD8+ and CD4+ T cells were purified magnetically by negative isolation, whereas CD8+ TEMRA cells were enriched by FACS. Blood was drawn into EDTA tubes, processed within 24 hours, and PBMCs were isolated by density gradient centrifugation. PBMCs destined for TCR sequencing were cryopreserved in liquid nitrogen and later thawed in a 37 °C water bath. The sorted or isolated CD4+, CD8+ and CD8+ TEMRA cells had a purity of 90% or higher.

RNA was extracted using the RNeasy kit, and roughly 0.5 to 1 microgram was reverse transcribed with random hexamers. The immunoSEQ multiplex PCR assay, which covers 54 Vbeta and 13 Jbeta segments, was used to amplify TCR beta CDR3 regions. PCR amplification bias was corrected by using a synthetic template baseline for primer optimization and computational correction. In the source study's methods: Reads were annotated to V, D and J genes per IMGT and analyzed with immunoSEQ Analyzer, keeping only productive sequences. To calculate clonality, Shannon entropy was normalized by log2 of the number of productive unique sequences and then subtracted from one. For each patient and control, public and private clones were evaluated within the 100 most prevalent clones. A clone was defined as Susac-specific if it was absent from the healthy and MS cohorts, from about 1,100 published viral clones and from other ImmuneACCESS disease sequences. In TCRdb, the public reads were trimmed at Q25 with fastp and aligned with MiXCR, with productive beta chains retained. One record per CDR3 amino acid sequence lists the most common genes and DNA. Clone size and V and J calls follow TCRdb, not the original study. The sample table records about 200,000 distinct CDR3 sequences; approximately 95% of these occur just once. Of the sample, around 0.08% is held by the ten largest clones.

In the case of this clonotype: Its cognate antigen has yet to be identified. Within one base of it there is no much larger clone, and no base qualities were kept.

This TCR derives from a human donor with multiple sclerosis. The specimen sequenced was CD4+ T cells from PBMCs. In this chain, TRBV29-1 is recombined with TRBJ1-1, with no confident D gene call. The nucleotide sequence is TGCAGCGTCCCCAGGACCCGGAACACTGAAGCTTTCTTT. Its protein reads: CSVPRTRNTEAFF.